This T cell receptor beta chain derives from a study of blood T cell repertoires in COVID-19. Across the study: Samples came from the United States, Italy and Spain, spanning acute and convalescent COVID-19. The cDNA or gDNA used as material had been derived from T cells, B-cell-depleted T cells, or PBMCs.

As handled by the study authors: Amplifying reference gene primers gave estimates of nucleated cell counts. TCRdb keeps only in-frame clones here, not all; method: immunoSEQ multiplex PCR. From that table come the V and J calls and clone size; the DNA was used to work out D and trimming. The sample carries some 97,000 clones, 70% to 90% recorded once. The CDR3 totals 17 residues. The germline V and J ends were trimmed by 5 bases and 4 bases, with 21 bases remaining between them. CDR1 and CDR2 from the germline V gene are LGHDT and YNNKEL (reference sequence). The rearrangement links TRBV3-1 (or the pseudogene TRBV3-2) to TRBJ1-3, with D possibly matching TRBD1 (6 bases). Sequenced input: peripheral blood. The source is a human donor in a cohort sampled during active COVID-19. The DNA for the CDR3 is TGTGCCAGCAGCTCCCGACTGACAGGATCGGCAGGAAACACCATATATTTT. Protein product: CASSSRLTGSAGNTIYF.